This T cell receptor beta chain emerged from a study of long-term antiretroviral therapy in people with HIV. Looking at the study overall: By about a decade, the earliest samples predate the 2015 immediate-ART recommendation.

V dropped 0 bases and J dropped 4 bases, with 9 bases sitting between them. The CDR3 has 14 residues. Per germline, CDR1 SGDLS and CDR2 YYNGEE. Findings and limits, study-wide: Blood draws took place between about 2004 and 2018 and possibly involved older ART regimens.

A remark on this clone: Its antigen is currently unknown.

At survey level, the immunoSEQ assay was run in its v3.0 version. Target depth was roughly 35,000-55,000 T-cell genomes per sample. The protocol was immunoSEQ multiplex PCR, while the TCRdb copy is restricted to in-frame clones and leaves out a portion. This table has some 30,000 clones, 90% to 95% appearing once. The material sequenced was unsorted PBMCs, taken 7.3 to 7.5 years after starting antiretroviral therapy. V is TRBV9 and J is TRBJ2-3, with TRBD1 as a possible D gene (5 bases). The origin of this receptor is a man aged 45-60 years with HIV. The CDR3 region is CASSVDRSADTQYF. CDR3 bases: TGTGCCAGCAGCGTAGACAGGTCGGCAGATACGCAGTATTTT. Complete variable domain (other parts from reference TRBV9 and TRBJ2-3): DSGVTQTPKHLITATGQRVTLRCSPRSGDLSVYWYQQSLDQGLQFLIQYYNGEERAKGNILERFSAQQFPDLHSELNLSSLELGDSALYFCASSVDRSADTQYFGPGTRLTVL.